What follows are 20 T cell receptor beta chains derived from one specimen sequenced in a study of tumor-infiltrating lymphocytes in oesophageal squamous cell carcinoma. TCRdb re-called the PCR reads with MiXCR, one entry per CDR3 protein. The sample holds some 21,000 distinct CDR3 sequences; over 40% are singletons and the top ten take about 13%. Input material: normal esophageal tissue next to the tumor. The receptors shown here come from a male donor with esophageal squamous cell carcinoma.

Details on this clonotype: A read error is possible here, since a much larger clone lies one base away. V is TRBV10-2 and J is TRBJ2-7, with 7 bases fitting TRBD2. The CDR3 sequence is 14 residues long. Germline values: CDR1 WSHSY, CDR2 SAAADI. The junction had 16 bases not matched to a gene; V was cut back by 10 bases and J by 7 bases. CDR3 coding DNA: TGCGCCATCCGGGGTAGCGGGCCTTACAATGAGCAGTACTTC. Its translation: CAIRGSGPYNEQYF.

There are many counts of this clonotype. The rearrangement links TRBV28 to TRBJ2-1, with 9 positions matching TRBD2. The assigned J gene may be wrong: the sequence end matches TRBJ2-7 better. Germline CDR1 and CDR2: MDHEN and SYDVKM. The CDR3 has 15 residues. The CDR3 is CASMLGLAPSYEQYF. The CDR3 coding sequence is TGTGCCAGCATGCTCGGACTAGCGCCCTCCTACGAGCAGTACTTC.

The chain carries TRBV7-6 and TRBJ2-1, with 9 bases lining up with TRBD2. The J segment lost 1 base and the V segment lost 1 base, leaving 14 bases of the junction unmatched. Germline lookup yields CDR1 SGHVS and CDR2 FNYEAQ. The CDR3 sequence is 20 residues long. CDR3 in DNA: TGTGCCAGCAGCTTAGTACAAGGGACTAGCAGGGTAGTGTCCTACAATGAGCAGTTCTTC. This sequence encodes CASSLVQGTSRVVSYNEQFF.

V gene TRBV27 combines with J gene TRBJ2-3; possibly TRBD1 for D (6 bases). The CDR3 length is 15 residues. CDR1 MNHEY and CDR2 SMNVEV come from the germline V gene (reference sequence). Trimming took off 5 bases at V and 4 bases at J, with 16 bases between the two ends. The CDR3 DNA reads TGTGCCAGCAGTATCTCAGGGGTTTACTCAGATACGCAGTATTTT. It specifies CASSISGVYSDTQYF.

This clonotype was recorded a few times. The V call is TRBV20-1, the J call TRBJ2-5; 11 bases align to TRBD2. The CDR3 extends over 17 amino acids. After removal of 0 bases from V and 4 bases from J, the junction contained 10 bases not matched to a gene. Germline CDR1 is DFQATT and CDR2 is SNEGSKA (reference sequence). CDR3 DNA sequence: TGCAGTGCTAGAGATGGCACTAGCGGGAGTTTCTCAGAGACCCAGTACTTC. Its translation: CSARDGTSGSFSETQYF.

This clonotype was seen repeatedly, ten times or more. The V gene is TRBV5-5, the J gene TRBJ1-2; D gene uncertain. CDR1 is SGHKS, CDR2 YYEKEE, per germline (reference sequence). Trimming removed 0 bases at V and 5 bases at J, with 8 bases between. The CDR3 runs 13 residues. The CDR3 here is CASSLDGGYGYTF. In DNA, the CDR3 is TGTGCCAGCAGCTTGGACGGAGGTTATGGCTACACCTTC.

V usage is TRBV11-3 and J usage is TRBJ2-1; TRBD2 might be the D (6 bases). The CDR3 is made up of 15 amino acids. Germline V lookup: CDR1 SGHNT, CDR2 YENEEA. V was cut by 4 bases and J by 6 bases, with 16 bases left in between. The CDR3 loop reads CASSSTGRGTNEQFF. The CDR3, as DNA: TGTGCCAGCAGCTCCACGGGGCGGGGAACCAATGAGCAGTTCTTC.

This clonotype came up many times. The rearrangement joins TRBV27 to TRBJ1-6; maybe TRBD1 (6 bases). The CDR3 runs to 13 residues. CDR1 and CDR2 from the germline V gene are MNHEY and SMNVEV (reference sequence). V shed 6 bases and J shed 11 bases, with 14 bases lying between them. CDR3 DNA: TGTGCCAGCAGATTCGACAGGACTACACCCCTCCACTTT. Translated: CASRFDRTTPLHF.

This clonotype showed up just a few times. The CDR3 sequence: CASSLVTGHNEQFF. For the CDR3, the DNA is TGTGCCAGCAGTTTAGTGACAGGGCACAATGAGCAGTTCTTC. The J gene is TRBJ2-1, the V gene TRBV28; TRBD1 matches at 7 bases. The germline V gene encodes CDR1 MDHEN and CDR2 SYDVKM. With 2 bases clipped from V and 5 bases from J, the junction kept 3 bases outside the gene matches. CDR3 length: 14 residues. The full variable domain, completed using reference TRBV28 and TRBJ2-1, is DVKVTQSSRYLVKRTGEKVFLECVQDMDHENMFWYRQDPGLGLRLIYFSYDVKMKEKGDIPEGYSVSREKKERFSLILESASTNQTSMYLCASSLVTGHNEQFFGPGTRLTVL.

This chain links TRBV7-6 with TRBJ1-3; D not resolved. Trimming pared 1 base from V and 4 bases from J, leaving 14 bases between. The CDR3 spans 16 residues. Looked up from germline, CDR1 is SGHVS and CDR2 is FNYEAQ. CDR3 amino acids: CASSLGSHASGNTIYF. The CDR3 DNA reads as TGTGCCAGCAGCTTAGGGAGTCACGCCAGCGGAAACACCATATATTTT.

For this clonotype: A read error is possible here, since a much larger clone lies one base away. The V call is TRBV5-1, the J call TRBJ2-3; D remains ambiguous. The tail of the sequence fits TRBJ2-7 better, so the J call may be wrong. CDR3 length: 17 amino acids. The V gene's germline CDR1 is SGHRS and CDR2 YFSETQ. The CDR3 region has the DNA TGCGCCAGCAGCTTGGGGGGTACTGCGGCATCCTACAATGAGCAGTACTTC. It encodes CASSLGGTAASYNEQYF.

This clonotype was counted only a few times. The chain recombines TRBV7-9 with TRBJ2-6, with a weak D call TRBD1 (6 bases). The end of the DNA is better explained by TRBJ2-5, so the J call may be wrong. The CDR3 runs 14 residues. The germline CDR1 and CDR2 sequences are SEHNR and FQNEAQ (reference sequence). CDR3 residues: CASSSYRVEETQYF. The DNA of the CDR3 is TGTGCCAGCAGCTCGTACAGGGTCGAAGAGACCCAGTACTTC.

The CDR3 DNA follows: TGTGCCAGCAGCTTAGTCGGGCCCTCTGGGGCCAACGTCCTGACTTTC. It codes for CASSLVGPSGANVLTF. The chain carries TRBV7-9 and TRBJ2-6; D not certain. The V gene's germline CDR1 is SEHNR and CDR2 FQNEAQ (reference sequence). CDR3 length: 16 amino acids. V gave up 1 base and J gave up 0 bases, with 7 bases separating them. Together with reference TRBV7-9 and TRBJ2-6, the CDR3 gives the full variable domain: DTGVSQNPRHKITKRGQNVTFRCDPISEHNRLYWYRQTLGQGPEFLTYFQNEAQLEKSRLLSDRFSAERPKGSFSTLEIQRTEQGDSAMYLCASSLVGPSGANVLTFGAGSRLTVL.

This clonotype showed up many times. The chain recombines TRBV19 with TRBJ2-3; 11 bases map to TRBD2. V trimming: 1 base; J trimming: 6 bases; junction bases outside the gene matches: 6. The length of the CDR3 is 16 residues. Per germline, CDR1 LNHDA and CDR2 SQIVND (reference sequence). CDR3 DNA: TGTGCCAGTAGTATAGGGGGACTAGCGGTCCTGGATACGCAGTATTTT. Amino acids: CASSIGGLAVLDTQYF.

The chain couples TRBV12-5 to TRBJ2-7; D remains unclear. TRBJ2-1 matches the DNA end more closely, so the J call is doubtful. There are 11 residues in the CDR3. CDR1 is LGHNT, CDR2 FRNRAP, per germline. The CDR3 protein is CASGPGYEQFF. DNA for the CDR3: TGTGCTAGTGGTCCAGGCTATGAGCAGTTCTTC.

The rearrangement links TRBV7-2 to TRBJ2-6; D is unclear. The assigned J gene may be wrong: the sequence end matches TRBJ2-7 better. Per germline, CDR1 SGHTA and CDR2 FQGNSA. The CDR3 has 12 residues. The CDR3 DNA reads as TGTGCCAGCAGCCCCACACTCTCCGAGCAGTACTTC. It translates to CASSPTLSEQYF.

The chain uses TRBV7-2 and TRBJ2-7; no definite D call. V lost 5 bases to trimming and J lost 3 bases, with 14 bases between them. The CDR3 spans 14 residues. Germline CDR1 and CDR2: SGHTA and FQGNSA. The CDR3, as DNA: TGTGCCAGCAGCCTCATCCGGGCAAACTACGAGCAGTACTTC. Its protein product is CASSLIRANYEQYF.

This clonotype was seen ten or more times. The CDR3 reads CASRQLAGLQGTQYF. CDR3 sequence (DNA): TGTGCCAGCAGGCAACTAGCGGGGCTCCAAGGTACGCAGTATTTT. The chain carries TRBV6-1 and TRBJ2-3; 10 bases line up with TRBD2. Germline V gives CDR1 MNHNS, CDR2 SASEGT. J was trimmed by 8 bases and V by 6 bases; bases with no gene match: 11. This CDR3 region has 15 residues.

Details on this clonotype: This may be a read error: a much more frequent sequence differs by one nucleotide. DNA of the CDR3: TGTGCCAGTAGTATAGCGAATAAGAGAACAGATACGCAGTATTTT. This translates into CASSIANKRTDTQYF. The chain uses TRBV19 and TRBJ2-3; D unclear. Trimming shortened V by 1 base and J by 3 bases, and 11 bases separated the two germline ends. In germline, CDR1 is LNHDA, CDR2 SQIVND (reference sequence). The CDR3 is 15 residues long.

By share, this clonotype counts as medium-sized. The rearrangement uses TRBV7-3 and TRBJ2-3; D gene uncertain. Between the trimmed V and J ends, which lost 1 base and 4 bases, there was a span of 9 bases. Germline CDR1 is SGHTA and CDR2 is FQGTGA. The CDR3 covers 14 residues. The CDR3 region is CASSLNVGSDTQYF. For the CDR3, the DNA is TGTGCCAGCAGCTTAAATGTGGGGTCAGATACGCAGTATTTT.